This passage covers 32 T cell receptor beta chains from one sample sequenced in a study of Graves' ophthalmopathy and Graves' hyperthyroidism. RNA transcripts were the source from which TCR beta CDR3 regions were amplified. HTBI-primed RT-PCR formed the first round, and a multiplex PCR formed the second. TCRdb reanalysed the multiplex PCR reads using MiXCR and keeps one entry per CDR3 protein. The sample includes tens of thousands of distinct CDR3 sequences, less than 65% seen only once; the top ten take around 4.5%. Sequenced sample: peripheral blood. These receptors were taken from an adult woman with Graves' ophthalmopathy.

V usage is TRBV5-5 and J usage is TRBJ1-1; D unresolved. Deletions cut 2 bases from V and 5 bases from J, with 10 bases between. Germline-derived CDR1 and CDR2 are SGHKS and YYEKEE (reference sequence). The CDR3 runs 13 residues. The CDR3 reads CASSLVGRTEAFF. The CDR3 coding sequence is TGTGCCAGCAGCTTAGTAGGGCGAACTGAAGCTTTCTTT.

Notes on this clonotype: The junction differs from germline at one of its ends, possibly a read error. This chain uses TRBV20-1 with TRBJ1-4; D gene unclear. This CDR3 is 12 amino acids long. The germline gives CDR1 DFQATT, CDR2 SNEGSKA (reference sequence). The CDR3 region is CSAGETYEKLFF. CDR3 nucleotide sequence: TGCAGTGCTGGGGAGACTTATGAGAAACTGTTTTTT.

Regarding this clonotype: This clone may be a read error of a much larger clone one base away. The rearrangement uses TRBV28 and TRBJ1-6; a weak D match, TRBD1 (5 bases). CDR3 length equals 15 residues. Germline values: CDR1 MDHEN, CDR2 SYDVKM. CDR3 in amino acids: CASSFRGSYSSPLHF. The CDR3, as DNA: TGTGCCAGCAGTTTCCGGGGCAGTTATAGTTCACCCCTCCACTTT.

This clonotype was counted at least ten times. The V call is TRBV9, the J call TRBJ1-6, with 7 bases identical to TRBD1. CDR1 and CDR2 (germline): SGDLS, YYNGEE. The trim removed 3 bases at V and 5 bases at J, leaving 11 bases unmatched. The CDR3 consists of 17 residues. The CDR3 coding sequence is TGTGCCAGCAGCGCCGGGGGGGGGGGGACAGATAATTCACCCCTCCACTTT. Its translation is CASSAGGGGTDNSPLHF.

Concerning this clonotype itself: One end of the junction varies from germline; a read error may be responsible. This chain joins TRBV7-6 and TRBJ1-1; perhaps TRBD1 as D (6 bases). CDR1 is SGHVS, CDR2 FNYEAQ, per germline. The CDR3 loop spans 17 amino acids. The CDR3 reads CASSHSGAAGAWTEASF. The DNA of the CDR3 is TGTGCCAGCAGTCATTCCGGAGCGGCAGGGGCATGGACTGAAGCTTCCTTT.

This clonotype appeared once. A much larger clonotype is one base distant, so this may be a read error. This chain joins TRBV3-1 and TRBJ2-5; D not resolved. The CDR3 is 15 residues long. Germline V gene data show CDR1 as LGHDT and CDR2 as YNNKEL (reference sequence). Here the CDR3 reads CANSQQLLNRETQYF. Written as DNA, the CDR3 is TGTGCCAACAGCCAACAGCTCCTCAATAGGGAGACCCAGTACTTC.

V and J are TRBV28 and TRBJ2-2, with 7 positions matching TRBD1. Germline CDR1 MDHEN, CDR2 SYDVKM. The CDR3 is 15 amino acids. V gave up 10 bases and J gave up 0 bases; unmatched junction bases: 8. CDR3 sequence: CATAPGGANTGELFF. The CDR3, as DNA: TGTGCCACCGCCCCAGGGGGAGCGAACACCGGGGAGCTGTTTTTT.

This clonotype was seen ten or more times. A much larger clonotype is one base distant, so this may be a read error. The gene calls are TRBV5-8 and TRBJ2-7, with D possibly matching TRBD1 (5 bases). Per germline, CDR1 SGHTS and CDR2 YDEGEE. The CDR3 loop spans 12 amino acids. This CDR3 is CASSSPGNERYF. As DNA, the CDR3 is TGTGCCAGCAGCTCCCCAGGGAACGAGCGGTACTTC.

Only one count was recorded for this clonotype. V and J are TRBV19 and TRBJ1-4, with 9 nucleotides matching TRBD1. In germline, CDR1 is LNHDA, CDR2 SQIVND (reference sequence). The CDR3 is 17 residues long. The V segment lost 5 bases and the J segment 8 bases; nucleotides outside the gene matches: 15. The chain's CDR3 is CASSLSAPGQGSEKLFF. CDR3 DNA: TGTGCCAGTAGTCTATCCGCACCGGGACAGGGCTCCGAAAAACTGTTTTTT.

The rearrangement joins TRBV7-9 to TRBJ1-1; D not certain. The CDR3 has 12 amino acids. Germline CDR1 reads SEHNR; CDR2 reads FQNEAQ (reference sequence). Trimming pared 1 base from V and 14 bases from J, leaving 14 bases between. The chain's CDR3 is CASSLGSTESFF. The CDR3 bases are TGTGCCAGCAGCTTAGGGTCCACTGAATCCTTCTTT.

This clonotype was recorded many times. The chain links TRBV28 to TRBJ2-7; a possible D gene is TRBD1 (5 bases). Trimming removed 2 bases from V and 5 bases from J, with 10 bases in between. This CDR3 is built from 13 residues. Looked up from germline, CDR1 is MDHEN and CDR2 is SYDVKM. The CDR3 loop reads CASSLQGFDEQYF. DNA of the CDR3: TGTGCCAGCAGTTTACAGGGATTCGACGAGCAGTACTTC.

This sequence joins TRBV7-2 and TRBJ1-6, with 8 bases lining up with TRBD1. With V trimmed by 5 bases and J by 8 bases, 11 bases remained unmatched. CDR1 is SGHTA, CDR2 FQGNSA, per germline. CDR3 length: 16 residues. The CDR3 sequence: CASSPPPWTGHSPLHF. The CDR3 region has the DNA TGTGCCAGCAGCCCACCCCCCTGGACAGGGCATTCACCCCTCCACTTT.

The chain joins TRBV20-1 to TRBJ1-6; possibly TRBD1 for D (6 bases). The germline V gene encodes CDR1 DFQATT and CDR2 SNEGSKA (reference sequence). The CDR3 sequence is 16 residues long. Trimming removed 0 bases at V and 8 bases at J, with 17 bases between. CDR3 DNA: TGCAGTGCTAGAGATGATAGCAGGGGAGGAGATTCACCCCTCCACTTT. Translating it yields CSARDDSRGGDSPLHF.

The V and J genes are TRBV27 and TRBJ2-4; TRBD2 might be the D (7 bases). Between the trimmed V and J ends, which lost 11 bases and 3 bases, there was a span of 17 bases. This CDR3 contains 14 residues. CDR1 and CDR2 from the germline V gene are MNHEY and SMNVEV (reference sequence). CDR3 loop: CAGGAGEGKNIQYF. The CDR3 nucleotides read TGTGCCGGGGGGGCGGGAGAGGGCAAAAACATTCAGTACTTC.

This clonotype was observed at least ten times. This rearrangement joins TRBV4-1 to TRBJ1-6; D is possibly TRBD1 (5 bases). The germline V gene has CDR1 MGHRA and CDR2 YSYEKL. V lost 4 bases to trimming and J lost 9 bases, with 13 bases between them. This CDR3 has 14 residues. The CDR3 DNA reads TGCGCCAGCAGCCGCGACAGCGGGGGTTCACCCCTCCACTTT. Its translation is CASSRDSGGSPLHF.

This clonotype was observed many times. The rearrangement joins TRBV5-1 to TRBJ2-1, with 8 positions matching TRBD1. CDR3 length: 15 residues. V shed 4 bases, J shed 7 bases, and the junction held 10 bases outside the gene matches. Germline loops: CDR1 SGHRS, CDR2 YFSETQ. Here the CDR3 reads CASSPDRVGSNEQFF. The CDR3 DNA reads as TGCGCCAGCAGCCCGGACAGGGTAGGTTCTAATGAGCAGTTCTTC.

V and J are TRBV20-1 and TRBJ2-7, with TRBD2 identical over 12 bases. J lost 3 bases, V lost 6 bases, and 9 bases had no gene match. CDR3 size: 15 residues. Germline V gene lookup returns CDR1 DFQATT and CDR2 SNEGSKA (reference sequence). The CDR3 here is CSAPTSGRIGYEQYF. As DNA, the CDR3 is TGCAGTGCCCCGACTAGCGGGAGAATTGGCTACGAGCAGTACTTC.

The chain employs TRBV7-9 and TRBJ2-1; 7 bases fit TRBD1. The CDR3 contains 14 residues. V dropped 7 bases and J dropped 8; count of bases not matched to a gene: 11. Germline V gene sequence: CDR1 SEHNR, CDR2 FQNEAQ (reference sequence). CDR3 bases: TGTGCCAGCACTTCCGGGACCCAGGGGGATGAGCAGTTCTTC. Protein sequence: CASTSGTQGDEQFF. Full variable domain (rest looked up from reference TRBV7-9 and TRBJ2-1): DTGVSQNPRHKITKRGQNVTFRCDPISEHNRLYWYRQTLGQGPEFLTYFQNEAQLEKSRLLSDRFSAERPKGSFSTLEIQRTEQGDSAMYLCASTSGTQGDEQFFGPGTRLTVL.

On this clonotype: Since a much larger clone is just one base distant, this may be a read error. V and J are TRBV5-5 and TRBJ2-5; 8 bases match TRBD1. The ends lost 4 bases at V and 4 bases at J; junction bases unmatched: 9. Per germline, CDR1 SGHKS and CDR2 YYEKEE (reference sequence). The length of the CDR3 is 15 residues. The CDR3 DNA reads as TGTGCCAGCAGCGGGACAGGCTGTGAACGAGAGACCCAGTACTTC. It encodes CASSGTGCERETQYF.

This clonotype ranks as medium-sized. V and J are TRBV15 and TRBJ2-7; 7 bases are a match to TRBD1. In germline, CDR1 is LNHNV, CDR2 YYDKDF (reference sequence). The CDR3 extends over 15 amino acids. V lost 3 bases to trimming and J lost 2 bases; unmatched junction nucleotides: 7. CDR3 nucleotides: TGTGCCACCAGCAGGGGGACAGTTGAAGCCTACGAGCAGTACTTC. Amino acids: CATSRGTVEAYEQYF.

Note on this clonotype: The CDR3 ends on some other residue instead of the conserved phenylalanine or tryptophan, so this is likely a read error. This chain uses TRBV5-1 with TRBJ2-5; D uncertain. Per the germline V gene, CDR1 is SGHRS and CDR2 is YFSETQ. The CDR3 has 16 residues. The CDR3 bases are TGCGCCAGCAGCTTGGGGGTGTTACGTTCTCAAGAGACACAGTACTTG. Its translation is CASSLGVLRSQETQYL.

The chain carries TRBV2 and TRBJ1-4; 10 positions agree with TRBD1. The CDR3 is 14 amino acids. Germline V lookup: CDR1 SNHLY, CDR2 FYNNEI. The J segment lost 4 bases and the V segment lost 5 bases, leaving 1 base of the junction unmatched. The CDR3 DNA is TGTGCCAGCAGTTGGGACAGGGGTAATGAAAAACTGTTTTTT. Amino acids: CASSWDRGNEKLFF.

This clonotype was picked up many times. The chain recombines TRBV28 with TRBJ1-1, with a tentative D call TRBD1 (6 bases). Trimming pared 7 bases from V and 4 bases from J, leaving 13 bases between. In germline, CDR1 is MDHEN, CDR2 SYDVKM. The CDR3 length is 13 residues. In nucleotides, the CDR3 is TGTGCCAGCATACCGGGACACGGCACTGAAGCTTTCTTT. It encodes CASIPGHGTEAFF.

This clonotype was recorded at least ten times. The chain employs TRBV11-2 and TRBJ2-3, with TRBD2 matching 12 bases. Germline V lookup: CDR1 SGHAT, CDR2 FQNNGV. This CDR3 region has 20 residues. V dropped 3 bases and J dropped 4; count of bases not matched to a gene: 17. As DNA, the CDR3 is TGTGCCAGCAGCTTTCACAGGGACCCCTCTAGCGGGAGGGCATCAGATACGCAGTATTTT. It translates to CASSFHRDPSSGRASDTQYF.

The genes are TRBV20-1 and TRBJ1-2, with D possibly matching TRBD1 (5 bases). The CDR3 extends over 16 amino acids. Germline V gives CDR1 DFQATT, CDR2 SNEGSKA (reference sequence). Trimming shortened V by 1 base and J by 7 bases, and 22 bases separated the two germline ends. The DNA of the CDR3 is TGCAGTGCTAGAGGTGGCGTCGAGCGGGAAGGGGCTGGCTACACCTTC. It codes for CSARGGVEREGAGYTF.

This clonotype was seen repeatedly, ten times or more. CDR3 sequence: CASSIGANTGELFF. In nucleotides, the CDR3 is TGTGCCAGTAGTATTGGAGCGAACACCGGGGAGCTGTTTTTT. This chain connects TRBV19 to TRBJ2-2, with D unresolved. Trimming pared 3 bases from V and 0 bases from J, leaving 5 bases between. This CDR3 region has 14 residues. CDR1 LNHDA and CDR2 SQIVND come from the germline V gene (reference sequence).

The chain links TRBV5-1 to TRBJ2-3, with D perhaps matching TRBD1 (5 bases). V lost 4 bases and J 5 bases, leaving 14 bases between the germline ends. The CDR3 consists of 14 residues. The germline CDR1 and CDR2 sequences are SGHRS and YFSETQ. CDR3 coding DNA: TGCGCCAGCAGCCCACAGGTGTCGGAAGATACGCAGTATTTT. Translated, it gives CASSPQVSEDTQYF.

This clonotype was detected a few times. This may arise from a read error, as a much more abundant clone is one base away. This sequence joins TRBV13 and TRBJ2-7; the match to TRBD2 covers 7 bases. Germline V CDR1 and CDR2: PRHDT, FYEKMQ (reference sequence). The CDR3 extends over 14 amino acids. V trimming: 2 bases; J trimming: 2 bases; junction bases outside the gene matches: 3. The DNA for the CDR3 is TGTGCCAGCAGCTTAACGGGAGGAGCCTACGAGCAGTACTTC. This encodes CASSLTGGAYEQYF.

The V gene is TRBV4-1, the J gene TRBJ2-7, with a possible D match to TRBD2 (6 bases). The germline V gene encodes CDR1 MGHRA and CDR2 YSYEKL. V was clipped by 0 bases and J by 4 bases, with 22 bases between them. The CDR3 has 18 amino acids. In DNA, the CDR3 is TGCGCCAGCAGCCAAGAAAGTGGGGGGTGGGTTCAAACTTACGAGCAGTACTTC. It specifies CASSQESGGWVQTYEQYF.

This clonotype was detected many times. The V call is TRBV7-8, the J call TRBJ2-7, with D uncertain. CDR3 length equals 12 residues. CDR1 and CDR2 (germline): SGHVS, FQNEAQ. Deletions cut 4 bases from V and 3 bases from J, with 7 bases between. CDR3 nucleotides: TGTGCCAGCAGCTCCGACATCTACGAGCAGTACTTC. This sequence encodes CASSSDIYEQYF.

Ten or more counts support this clonotype. The chain recombines TRBV7-8 with TRBJ1-1; D not certain. V dropped 1 base and J dropped 2 bases, with 11 bases sitting between them. CDR1 and CDR2 from the germline V gene are SGHVS and FQNEAQ. CDR3 size: 15 residues. The CDR3 bases are TGTGCCAGCAGCTTAGGATCTACAGCCAACACTGAAGCTTTCTTT. This gives the protein CASSLGSTANTEAFF.

With regard to this clonotype: Here the CDR3 omits its conserved ending phenylalanine or tryptophan, so a read error is the likely source. The J gene is TRBJ2-7, the V gene TRBV14, with 7 nucleotides matching TRBD2. Germline CDR1 and CDR2: SGHDN and FVKESK. The V segment lost 0 bases and the J segment 6 bases; nucleotides outside the gene matches: 2. The CDR3 spans 13 residues. CDR3 sequence (DNA): TGTGCCAGCAGCCAAGAACCGGGAGGCGAGCAGTACATC. It is translated as CASSQEPGGEQYI.